This T cell receptor beta chain was obtained from a study of blood T cells in healthy people across ages. The study, taken as a whole, reports: Naive T cell percentage showed a strong correlation with TCR beta diversity.

Regarding this clonotype: Antigen unknown.

The use of a sample-barcoded 5' primer and a J-beta primer mix characterized a second PCR of about 6 to 12 cycles. TCRdb reprocessed the 5' RACE reads via MiXCR and lists one record per CDR3 protein. The sample contains around 700,000 distinct CDR3 sequences, approximately 25% of which appear only once. These same records also appear under a second study, on T cells of mothers and their children.

The sequence was obtained from a boy aged 5-17 years in good health. The specimen sequenced was blood.

The CDR3 bases are TGTGCCAGCAGCTTAAAGGGACGTTACAATGAGCAGTTCTTC. Encoded protein: CASSLKGRYNEQFF. V gene TRBV5-6 combines with J gene TRBJ2-1, with D perhaps matching TRBD1 or TRBD2 (5 bases each). The germline V gene has CDR1 SGHDT and CDR2 YYEEEE. The CDR3 totals 14 residues. V shed 2 bases and J shed 4 bases, with 10 bases lying between them.